This T cell receptor (beta chain) came from a study of early T cells in non-severe SARS-CoV-2 infection. Study-level background: Sequenced bulk RNA came from whole blood that was unsorted, and chains were unpaired. Findings of the study overall: Sequences matched to VDJdb favored anti-spike CD8 responses, while private and CD4 specificities were missed.

Each cDNA molecule carried a unique molecular identifier. TCRdb redid the calling of the 5' RACE reads with MiXCR, one entry per CDR3 protein. This sample carries roughly 63,000 distinct CDR3 sequences, 10% to 15% of them seen once, and the ten largest clones take around 4.7%. This clonotype was found many times. The antigen is unknown. CDR3 length: 14 residues. Looked up from germline, CDR1 is MGHRA and CDR2 is YSYEKL. Between the trimmed V and J ends, which lost 0 bases and 4 bases, there was a span of 6 bases. The chain couples TRBV4-1 to TRBJ2-2, with a possible D match to TRBD2 (5 bases). The specimen was whole blood. This clonotype was obtained from an adult who was a healthcare worker with PCR-confirmed SARS-CoV-2 infection or an uninfected control (not recorded which). CDR3: CASSQDAGTGELFF. The CDR3 region has the DNA TGCGCCAGCAGCCAAGATGCGGGCACCGGGGAGCTGTTTTTT.